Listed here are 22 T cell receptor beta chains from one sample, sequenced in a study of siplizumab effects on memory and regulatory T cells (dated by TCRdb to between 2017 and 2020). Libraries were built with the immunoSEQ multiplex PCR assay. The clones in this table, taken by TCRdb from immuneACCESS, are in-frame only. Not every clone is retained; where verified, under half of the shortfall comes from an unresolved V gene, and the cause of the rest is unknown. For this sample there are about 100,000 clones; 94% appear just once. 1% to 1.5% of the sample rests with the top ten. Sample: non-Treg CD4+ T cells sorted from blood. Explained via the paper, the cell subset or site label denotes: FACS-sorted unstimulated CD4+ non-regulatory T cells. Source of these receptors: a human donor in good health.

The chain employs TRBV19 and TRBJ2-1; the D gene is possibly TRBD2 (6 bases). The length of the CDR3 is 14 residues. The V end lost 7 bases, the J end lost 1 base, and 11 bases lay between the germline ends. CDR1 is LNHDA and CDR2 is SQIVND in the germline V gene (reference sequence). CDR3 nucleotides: TGTGCCAGTATGACGGGAGAGTCCTACAATGAGCAGTTCTTC. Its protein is CASMTGESYNEQFF.

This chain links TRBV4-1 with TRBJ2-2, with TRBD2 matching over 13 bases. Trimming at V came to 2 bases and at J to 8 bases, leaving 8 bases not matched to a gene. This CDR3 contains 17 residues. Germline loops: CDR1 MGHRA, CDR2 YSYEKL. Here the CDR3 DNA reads TGCGCCAGCAGCCAACCTCGACTAGCGGGAGGTGGAGGGGAGCTGTTTTTT. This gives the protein CASSQPRLAGGGGELFF.

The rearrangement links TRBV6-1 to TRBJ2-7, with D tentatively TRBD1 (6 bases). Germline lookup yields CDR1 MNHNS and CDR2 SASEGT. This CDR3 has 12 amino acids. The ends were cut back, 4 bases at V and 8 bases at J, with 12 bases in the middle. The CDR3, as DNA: TGTGCCAGCAGTGGACAGGCGGCGAAGCAGTACTTC. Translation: CASSGQAAKQYF.

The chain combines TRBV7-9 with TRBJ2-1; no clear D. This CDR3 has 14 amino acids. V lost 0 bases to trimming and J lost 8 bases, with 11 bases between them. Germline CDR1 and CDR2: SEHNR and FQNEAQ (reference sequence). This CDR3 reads CASSLAQGPDEQFF. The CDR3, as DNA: TGTGCCAGCAGCTTAGCGCAAGGGCCGGATGAGCAGTTCTTC.

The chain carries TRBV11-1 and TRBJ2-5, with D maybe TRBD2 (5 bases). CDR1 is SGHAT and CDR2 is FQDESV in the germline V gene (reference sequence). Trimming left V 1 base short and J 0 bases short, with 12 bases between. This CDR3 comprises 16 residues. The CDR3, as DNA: TGTGCCAGCAGCTTAGACTCTTCGGGGTACCAAGAGACCCAGTACTTC. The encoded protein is CASSLDSSGYQETQYF.

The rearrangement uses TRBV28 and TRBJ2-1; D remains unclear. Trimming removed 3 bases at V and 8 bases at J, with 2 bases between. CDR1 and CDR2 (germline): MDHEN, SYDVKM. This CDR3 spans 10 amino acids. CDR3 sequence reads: CASSFHEQFF. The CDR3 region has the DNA TGTGCCAGCAGTTTCCATGAGCAGTTCTTC. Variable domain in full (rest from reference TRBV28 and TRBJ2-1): DVKVTQSSRYLVKRTGEKVFLECVQDMDHENMFWYRQDPGLGLRLIYFSYDVKMKEKGDIPEGYSVSREKKERFSLILESASTNQTSMYLCASSFHEQFFGPGTRLTVL.

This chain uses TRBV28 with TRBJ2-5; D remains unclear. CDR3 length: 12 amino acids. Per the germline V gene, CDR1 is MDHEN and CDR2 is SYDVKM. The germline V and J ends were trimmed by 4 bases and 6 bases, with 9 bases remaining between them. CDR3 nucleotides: TGTGCCAGCAGTTCAACGCGACAGACCCAGTACTTC. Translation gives CASSSTRQTQYF.

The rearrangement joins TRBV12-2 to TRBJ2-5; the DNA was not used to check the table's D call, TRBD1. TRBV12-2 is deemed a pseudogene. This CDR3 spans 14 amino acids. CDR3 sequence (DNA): TGTGCAACCAGGCCACCAGGGATCAAGGAGACCCAGTACTTC. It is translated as CATRPPGIKETQYF.

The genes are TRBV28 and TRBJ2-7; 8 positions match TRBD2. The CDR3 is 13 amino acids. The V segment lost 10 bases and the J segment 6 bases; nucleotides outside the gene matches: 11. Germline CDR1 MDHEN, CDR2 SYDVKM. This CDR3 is CAITSGGTGEQYF. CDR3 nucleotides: TGTGCCATTACGAGCGGGGGCACAGGCGAGCAGTACTTC.

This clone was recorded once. This chain's CDR3 is CASSPPTGPPNTIYF. As DNA, the CDR3 is TGTGCCAGCAGCCCCCCTACAGGGCCCCCAAACACCATATATTTT. This chain joins TRBV28 and TRBJ1-3; the D gene is possibly TRBD1 (6 bases). This CDR3 has 15 amino acids. Germline V CDR1 and CDR2: MDHEN, SYDVKM. V was trimmed by 6 bases and J by 6 bases, leaving 18 bases between them.

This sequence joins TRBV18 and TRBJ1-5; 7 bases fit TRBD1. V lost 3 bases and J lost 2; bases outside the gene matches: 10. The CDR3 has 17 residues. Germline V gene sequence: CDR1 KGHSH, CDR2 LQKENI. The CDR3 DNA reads TGTGCCAGCTCACCCCGACTAACAGGGGAAGGCAATCAGCCCCAGCATTTT. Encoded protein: CASSPRLTGEGNQPQHF.

The CDR3 is CASRVPGSKGTQYF. In DNA form, the CDR3 reads TGTGCCAGCAGGGTACCCGGGTCAAAGGGGACCCAGTACTTC. The rearrangement uses TRBV6-5 and TRBJ2-5; D ambiguous. The germline gives CDR1 MNHEY, CDR2 SVGAGI. CDR3 length: 14 amino acids. Trimming took off 6 bases at V and 7 bases at J, with 18 bases between the two ends.

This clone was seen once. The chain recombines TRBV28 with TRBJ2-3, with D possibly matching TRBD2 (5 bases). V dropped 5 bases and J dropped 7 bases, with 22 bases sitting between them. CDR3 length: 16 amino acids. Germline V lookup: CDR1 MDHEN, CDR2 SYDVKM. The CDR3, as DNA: TGTGCCAGCAGTCCACTACTAGGGATTGGGGTGAATACGCAGTATTTT. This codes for CASSPLLGIGVNTQYF.

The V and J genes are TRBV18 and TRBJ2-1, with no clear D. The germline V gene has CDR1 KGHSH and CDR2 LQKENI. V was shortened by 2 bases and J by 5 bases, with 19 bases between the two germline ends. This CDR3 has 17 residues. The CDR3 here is CASSPGIIITNDNEQFF. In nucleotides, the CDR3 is TGTGCCAGCTCACCAGGGATCATTATAACGAACGACAATGAGCAGTTCTTC.

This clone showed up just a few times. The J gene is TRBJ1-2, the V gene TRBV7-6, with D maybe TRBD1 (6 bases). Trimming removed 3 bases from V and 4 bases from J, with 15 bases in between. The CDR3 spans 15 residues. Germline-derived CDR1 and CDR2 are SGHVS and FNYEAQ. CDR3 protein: CASSLGSGQTYGYTF. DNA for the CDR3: TGTGCCAGCAGCTTGGGTTCTGGACAGACCTATGGCTACACCTTC.

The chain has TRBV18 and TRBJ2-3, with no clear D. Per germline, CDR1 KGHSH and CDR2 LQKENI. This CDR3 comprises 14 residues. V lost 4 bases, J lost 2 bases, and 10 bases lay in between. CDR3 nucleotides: TGTGCCAGCTCACACACCGATACCACAGATACGCAGTATTTT. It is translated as CASSHTDTTDTQYF.

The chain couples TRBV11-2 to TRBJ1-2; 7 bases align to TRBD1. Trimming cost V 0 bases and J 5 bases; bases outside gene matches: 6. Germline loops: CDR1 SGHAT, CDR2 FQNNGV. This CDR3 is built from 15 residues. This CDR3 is CASSLEIGGRYGYTF. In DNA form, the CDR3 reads TGTGCCAGCAGCTTAGAAATAGGGGGCAGGTATGGCTACACCTTC.

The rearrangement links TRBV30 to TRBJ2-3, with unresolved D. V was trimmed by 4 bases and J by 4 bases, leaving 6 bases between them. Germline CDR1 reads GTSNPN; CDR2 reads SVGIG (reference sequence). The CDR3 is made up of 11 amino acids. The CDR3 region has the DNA TGTGCCTGGACAGTCGCAGATACGCAGTATTTT. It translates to CAWTVADTQYF.

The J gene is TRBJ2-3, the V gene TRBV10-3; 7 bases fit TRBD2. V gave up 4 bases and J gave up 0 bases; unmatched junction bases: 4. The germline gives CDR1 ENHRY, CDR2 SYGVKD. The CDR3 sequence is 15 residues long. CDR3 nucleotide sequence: TGTGCCATCAGTGCAGCGGGGCCTAGCACAGATACGCAGTATTTT. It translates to CAISAAGPSTDTQYF.

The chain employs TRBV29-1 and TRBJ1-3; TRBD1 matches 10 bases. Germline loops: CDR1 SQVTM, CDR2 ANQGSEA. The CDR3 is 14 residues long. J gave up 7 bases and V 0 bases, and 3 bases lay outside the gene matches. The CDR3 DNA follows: TGCAGCGTTGAAGAGGGGACAGGGGTGAACACCATATATTTT. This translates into CSVEEGTGVNTIYF.

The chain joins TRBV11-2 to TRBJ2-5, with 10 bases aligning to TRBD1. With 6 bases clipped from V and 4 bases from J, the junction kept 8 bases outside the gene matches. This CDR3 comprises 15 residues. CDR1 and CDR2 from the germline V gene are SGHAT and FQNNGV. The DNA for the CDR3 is TGTGCCAGCAGTTTATTCCGGACAGGGGGAGAGACCCAGTACTTC. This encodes CASSLFRTGGETQYF.

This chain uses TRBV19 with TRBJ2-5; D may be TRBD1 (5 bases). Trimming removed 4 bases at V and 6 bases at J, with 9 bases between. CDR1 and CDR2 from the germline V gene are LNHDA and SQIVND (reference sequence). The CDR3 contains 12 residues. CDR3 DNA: TGTGCCAGTAGTACGCAGGGTAAGACCCAGTACTTC. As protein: CASSTQGKTQYF.